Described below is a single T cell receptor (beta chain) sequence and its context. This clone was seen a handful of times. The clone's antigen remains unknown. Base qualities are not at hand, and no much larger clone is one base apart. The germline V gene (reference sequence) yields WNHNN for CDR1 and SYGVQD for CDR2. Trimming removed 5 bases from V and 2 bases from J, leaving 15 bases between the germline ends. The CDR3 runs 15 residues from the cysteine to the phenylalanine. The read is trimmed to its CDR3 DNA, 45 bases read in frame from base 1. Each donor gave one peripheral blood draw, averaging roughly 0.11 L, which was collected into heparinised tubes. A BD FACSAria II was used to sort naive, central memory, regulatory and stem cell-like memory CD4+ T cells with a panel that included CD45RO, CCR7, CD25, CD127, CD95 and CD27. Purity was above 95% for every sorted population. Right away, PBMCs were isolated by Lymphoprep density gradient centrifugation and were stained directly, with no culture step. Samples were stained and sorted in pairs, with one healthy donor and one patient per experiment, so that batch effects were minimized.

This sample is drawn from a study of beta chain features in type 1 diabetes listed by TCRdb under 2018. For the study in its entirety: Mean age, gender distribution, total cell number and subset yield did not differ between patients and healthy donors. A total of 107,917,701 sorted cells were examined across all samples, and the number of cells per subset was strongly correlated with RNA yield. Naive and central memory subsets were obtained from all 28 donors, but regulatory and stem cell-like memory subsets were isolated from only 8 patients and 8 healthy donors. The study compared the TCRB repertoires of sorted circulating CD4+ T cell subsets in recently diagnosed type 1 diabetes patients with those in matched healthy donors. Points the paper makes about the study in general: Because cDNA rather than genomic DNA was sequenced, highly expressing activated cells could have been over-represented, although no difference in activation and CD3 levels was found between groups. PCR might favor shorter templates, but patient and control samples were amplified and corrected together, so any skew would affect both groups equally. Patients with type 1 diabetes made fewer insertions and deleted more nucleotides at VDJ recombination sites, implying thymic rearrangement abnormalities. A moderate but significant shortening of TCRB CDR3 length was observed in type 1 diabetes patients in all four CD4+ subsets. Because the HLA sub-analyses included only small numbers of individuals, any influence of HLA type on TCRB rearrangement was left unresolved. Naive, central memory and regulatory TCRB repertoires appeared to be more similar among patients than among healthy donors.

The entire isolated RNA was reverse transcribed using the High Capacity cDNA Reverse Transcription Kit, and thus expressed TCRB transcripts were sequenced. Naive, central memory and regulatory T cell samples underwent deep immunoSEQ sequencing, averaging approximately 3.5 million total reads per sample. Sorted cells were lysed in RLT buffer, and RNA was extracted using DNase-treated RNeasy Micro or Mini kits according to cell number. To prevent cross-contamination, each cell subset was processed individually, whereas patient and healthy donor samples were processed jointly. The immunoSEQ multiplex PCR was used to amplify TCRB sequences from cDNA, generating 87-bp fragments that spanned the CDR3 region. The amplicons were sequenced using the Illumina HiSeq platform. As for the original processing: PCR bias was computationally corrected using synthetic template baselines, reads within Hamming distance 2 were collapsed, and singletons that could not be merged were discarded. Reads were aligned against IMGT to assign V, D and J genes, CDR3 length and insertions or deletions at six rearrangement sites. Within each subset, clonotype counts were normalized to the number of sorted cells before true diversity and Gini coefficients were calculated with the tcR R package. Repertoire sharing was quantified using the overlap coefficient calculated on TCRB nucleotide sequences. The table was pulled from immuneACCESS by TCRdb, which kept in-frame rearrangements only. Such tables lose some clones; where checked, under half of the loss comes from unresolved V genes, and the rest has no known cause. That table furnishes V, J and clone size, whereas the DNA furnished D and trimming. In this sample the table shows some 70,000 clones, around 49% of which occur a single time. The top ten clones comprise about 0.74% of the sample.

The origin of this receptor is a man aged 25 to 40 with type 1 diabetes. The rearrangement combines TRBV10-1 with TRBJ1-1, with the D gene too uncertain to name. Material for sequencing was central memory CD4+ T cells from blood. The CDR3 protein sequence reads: CASSFGNRGNTEAFF. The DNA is TGCGCCAGCAGTTTCGGGAATAGAGGAAACACTGAAGCTTTCTTT.